This record looks at one TCR beta chain sequence and its context. The antigen this receptor binds is unknown. No base quality information exists; no much larger clone differs at one position. The record originates from a study of blood T cell repertoires in COVID-19 (TCRdb year 2020). In the study overall: Samples from collaborators originated in the United States, Italy and Spain and spanned both the acute and convalescent phases of COVID-19. The prospective study material was composed of cDNA or gDNA derived from T cells, B-cell-depleted T cells, or PBMCs. The dataset comprised deeply sampled blood TCRbeta repertoires from subjects exposed to, actively infected with, or recovered from COVID-19. The repertoires were made available in a free public database intended to serve as a resource for research on the immune response to SARS-CoV-2. The samples were drawn from the first 160 participants of the ongoing ImmuneRACE study and from more than 1,000 subjects provided by 6 global collaborators. The sample metadata nearly always contained a de-identified subject ID, COVID-19 status, age in years and sex. HLA class I and class II types, where available, came from metadata supplied by the sample provider rather than from assay-based typing.

Study-level results and caveats: The quantity of clinical and demographic metadata differed by source and by participant and was supplied without curation.

V is clipped by 6 bases and J by 6 bases, and the sequence between their germline boundaries is 21 bases long. CDR1 and CDR2 are drawn from the germline V gene: MNHEY, SVGEGT. The CDR3 numbers 16 residues from cysteine through phenylalanine. Only CDR3 DNA is held: 48 bases, read in frame from base 1. Whole blood was collected in K2EDTA tubes by collaborating institutions according to the institutions' own protocols. For TCRbeta analysis, collaborator samples were shipped as frozen whole blood, as isolated PBMCs, or as DNA extracted from either sample type. TCRbeta CDR3 regions were amplified from genomic DNA using the immunoSEQ Assay, a bias-controlled multiplex PCR. Processing in the source paper ran as follows. Within the assay, amplification of reference gene primers was used to estimate how many nucleated cells each sample contained. To quantify the absolute abundance of each unique TCRbeta CDR3 rearrangement, sequence reads were collapsed and filtered. Productive Simpson clonality was computed per sample as the square root of Simpson's diversity index over productive rearrangements. The source is immuneACCESS, and TCRdb retained only in-frame sequences with V and J called. Part of the clones is not carried over; for the studies checked, unresolved V genes explain less than half of this, and the remainder is unexplained. The V and J calls and clone size come from that table; D and trimming were worked out from the DNA. For this sample the table gives a few hundred thousand clones, of which roughly 80% were detected only once. Around 5.1% of the sample is held by the ten biggest clonotypes.

This sequence uses TRBV6-2 or TRBV6-3 and TRBJ2-1, and perhaps TRBD2 as D gene, on 6 matching bases. The TCR was taken from a human donor in a cohort sampled during active COVID-19. Sequencing was done on a sample of peripheral blood. The DNA sequence is as follows: TGTGCCAGCAGCCCGTTGCAGCGGAGGGTGTCCAATGAGCAGTTCTTC. Its coded protein is CASSPLQRRVSNEQFF.